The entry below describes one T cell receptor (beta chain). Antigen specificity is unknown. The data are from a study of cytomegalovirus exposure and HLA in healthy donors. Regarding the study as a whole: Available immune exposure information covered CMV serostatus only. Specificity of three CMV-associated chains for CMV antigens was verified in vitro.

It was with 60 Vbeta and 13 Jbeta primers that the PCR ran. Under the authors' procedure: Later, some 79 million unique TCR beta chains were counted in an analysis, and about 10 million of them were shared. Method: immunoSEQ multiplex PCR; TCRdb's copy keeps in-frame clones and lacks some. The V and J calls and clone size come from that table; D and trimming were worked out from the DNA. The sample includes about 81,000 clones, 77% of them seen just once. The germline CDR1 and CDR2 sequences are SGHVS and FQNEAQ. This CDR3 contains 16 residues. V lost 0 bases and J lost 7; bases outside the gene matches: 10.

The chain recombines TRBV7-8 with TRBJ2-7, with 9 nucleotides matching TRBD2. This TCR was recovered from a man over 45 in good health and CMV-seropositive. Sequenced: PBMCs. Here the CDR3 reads CASSLALAGGPEEQYF. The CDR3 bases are TGTGCCAGCAGCTTAGCGCTGGCGGGAGGGCCGGAGGAGCAGTACTTC.